The 4 T cell receptor beta chains below all came from one sample that was sequenced in a study of T cells in Graves' hyperthyroidism and ophthalmopathy. Amplified TCR beta CDR3 regions derived from RNA transcripts. An initial round of RT-PCR targeting the TCR CDR3 relied on the HTBI primer set. TCRdb reprocessed the multiplex PCR reads with MiXCR, giving one entry per CDR3 protein. The profile shows about 700,000 distinct CDR3 sequences, about 14% of them singletons. Material for sequencing was blood. These TCRs come from a woman aged 18-30 years with Graves' hyperthyroidism.

V gene TRBV2 combines with J gene TRBJ2-7; 7 bases are a match to TRBD2. The CDR3 length is 13 residues. V lost 7 bases, J lost 0 bases, and 3 bases stayed unmatched. CDR1 and CDR2 (germline): SNHLY, FYNNEI. This CDR3 reads CASMRGSSYEQYF. CDR3 in DNA: TGTGCCAGCATGCGGGGGAGCTCCTACGAGCAGTACTTC.

This clonotype was detected ten times or more. This sequence joins TRBV2 and TRBJ1-5; 7 nucleotides agree with TRBD1. This CDR3 has 14 residues. V lost 7 bases and J lost 0; bases outside the gene matches: 3. The germline CDR1 and CDR2 sequences are SNHLY and FYNNEI. CDR3 in amino acids: CASTGQDSNQPQHF. The CDR3 region has the DNA TGTGCCAGCACTGGACAGGATAGCAATCAGCCCCAGCATTTT.

This clonotype was recorded many times. V usage is TRBV20-1 and J usage is TRBJ1-2, with D unclear. V was cut by 1 base and J by 2 bases, with 8 bases left in between. CDR1 is DFQATT, CDR2 SNEGSKA, per germline (reference sequence). This CDR3 region has 13 residues. Written as DNA, the CDR3 is TGCAGTGCTAGAGCCCCGGTGAACTATGGCTACACCTTC. Translation gives CSARAPVNYGYTF.

J is TRBJ2-1 and V is TRBV6-1, with 8 bases lining up with TRBD2. In germline, CDR1 is MNHNS, CDR2 SASEGT. CDR3 length: 17 residues. With 3 bases clipped from V and 6 bases from J, the junction kept 13 bases outside the gene matches. The CDR3 DNA is TGTGCCAGCAGTGACGTACTAGCGGTAGGGATAGTCAATGAGCAGTTCTTC. Translated, it gives CASSDVLAVGIVNEQFF.